The 16 T cell receptor beta chains in this list originate from one sample, sequenced in a study of human T cells and chemical hapten exposure. MiXCR, applied by TCRdb to the RACE reads, yields one record per CDR3 protein. The data contain 62,000 or so distinct CDR3 sequences, around 10% of them singletons. Time point denoted: patch test 3, about 24 weeks after DPC sensitization. Treatment of the sample: therapeutic diphenylcyclopropenone sensitization with weekly scalp DPC. The sample was whole blood, taken in connection with sensitization to the hapten diphenylcyclopropenone (DPC). Receptors were obtained from a woman in her 30s with alopecia areata. Some clones in this sample may be carry-over from other donors' samples.

This clonotype occurred a few times. The chain employs TRBV7-2 and TRBJ2-3, with 9 positions matching TRBD1. V trimming: 3 bases; J trimming: 6 bases; junction bases outside the gene matches: 10. CDR3 length: 16 residues. CDR1 and CDR2 from the germline V gene are SGHTA and FQGNSA. The CDR3 DNA reads as TGTGCCAGCAGCTTCGCCGGACAGGGGCGAAGGGATACGCAGTATTTT. Protein: CASSFAGQGRRDTQYF.

This clonotype was found a few times. V gene TRBV20-1 combines with J gene TRBJ2-3; D gene ambiguous. The CDR3 covers 15 residues. Trimming left V 0 bases short and J 0 bases short, with 10 bases between. Germline CDR1 and CDR2: DFQATT and SNEGSKA (reference sequence). CDR3 nucleotide sequence: TGCAGTGCTAGAGATCCGGGCACCAGCACAGATACGCAGTATTTT. It encodes CSARDPGTSTDTQYF.

This clonotype was detected only a few times. The gene calls are TRBV25-1 and TRBJ1-5; 11 nucleotides line up with TRBD1. The junction had 2 bases not matched to a gene; V was cut back by 4 bases and J by 6 bases. CDR1 and CDR2 from the germline V gene are MGHDK and SYGVNS. The CDR3 loop spans 14 amino acids. CDR3 region: CASSGTGGFQPQHF. In nucleotides, the CDR3 is TGTGCCAGCAGTGGGACAGGGGGCTTTCAGCCCCAGCATTTT. Using reference TRBV25-1 and TRBJ1-5 for the parts outside the CDR3, the full variable domain is EADIYQTPRYLVIGTGKKITLECSQTMGHDKMYWYQQDPGMELHLIHYSYGVNSTEKGDLSSESTVSRIRTEHFPLTLESARPSHTSQYLCASSGTGGFQPQHFGDGTRLSIL.

In this sample, this clonotype turned up many times. The rearrangement links TRBV7-6 to TRBJ2-3; D is ambiguous. Trimming stripped 2 bases from V and 6 bases from J, with 12 bases between. The CDR3 consists of 14 residues. Germline CDR1 reads SGHVS; CDR2 reads FNYEAQ. CDR3 loop: CASSLRVPPDTQYF. In DNA, the CDR3 is TGTGCCAGCAGCTTAAGGGTGCCGCCCGATACGCAGTATTTT.

For this clonotype: One end of the junction is discordant with germline, which a read error may explain. The chain carries TRBV6-2 or TRBV6-3 and TRBJ1-6; weak D call: TRBD1 (5 bases). Germline lookup yields CDR1 MNHEY and CDR2 SVGEGT. CDR3 length equals 13 residues. CDR3 nucleotides: TGTGTCAGCAGTTACGAAGGGGTGTCACCCCTCCACTTT. Its protein is CVSSYEGVSPLHF.

The sample holds a few counts of this clonotype. One end of the junction fails to match germline, which may point to a read error. The V call is TRBV7-2, the J call TRBJ2-3, with 11 nucleotides matching TRBD2. There are 14 residues in the CDR3. The V gene's germline CDR1 is SGHTA and CDR2 FQGNSA. The CDR3 sequence is CASSLAGGKDTQYF. The DNA of the CDR3 is TGTGCCAGCAGCCTAGCGGGAGGCAAAGATACGCAGTATTTT.

This sequence joins TRBV19 and TRBJ2-7, with D uncertain. The CDR3 runs to 15 residues. Germline CDR1 and CDR2: LNHDA and SQIVND (reference sequence). The ends were cut back, 1 base at V and 0 bases at J, with 10 bases in the middle. Here the CDR3 DNA reads TGTGCCAGTAGTATAGCAGGCAGGAGCTCCTACGAGCAGTACTTC. It specifies CASSIAGRSSYEQYF.

This clonotype has more than one count but fewer than ten. The V gene is TRBV19, the J gene TRBJ2-5; tentative D call: TRBD2 (6 bases). V lost 4 bases and J lost 5, with 20 bases in between. The length of the CDR3 is 16 residues. Germline V gene lookup returns CDR1 LNHDA and CDR2 SQIVND (reference sequence). Here the CDR3 DNA reads TGTGCCAGTAGTACGATACCGGGACTCCGGGCGGAGACCCAGTACTTC. Translated: CASSTIPGLRAETQYF.

This clonotype was found many times. The genes are TRBV27 and TRBJ2-3; D unclear. V lost 2 bases to trimming and J lost 0 bases, with 12 bases between them. The CDR3 is 16 residues long. CDR1 MNHEY and CDR2 SMNVEV come from the germline V gene (reference sequence). This CDR3 reads CASSLEAFSSTDTQYF. The CDR3 DNA sequence: TGTGCCAGCAGTTTAGAGGCTTTTTCTAGCACAGATACGCAGTATTTT.

This clonotype was seen at least ten times. The rearrangement links TRBV9 to TRBJ2-5, with D possibly being TRBD1 or TRBD2 (5 bases each). CDR1 is SGDLS and CDR2 is YYNGEE in the germline V gene. V lost 2 bases to trimming and J lost 2 bases, with 10 bases between them. CDR3 size: 14 residues. CDR3 sequence reads: CASSVGTEQETQYF. The CDR3 coding sequence is TGTGCCAGCAGCGTTGGGACGGAACAAGAGACCCAGTACTTC.

This clonotype was seen more than once but under ten times. J is TRBJ2-3 and V is TRBV29-1; D gene uncertain. The CDR3 totals 12 residues. V was trimmed by 4 bases and J by 3 bases, leaving 8 bases between them. Germline V gene lookup returns CDR1 SQVTM and CDR2 ANQGSEA. CDR3 region: CSVGLGTDTQYF. The DNA for the CDR3 is TGCAGCGTTGGACTCGGAACAGATACGCAGTATTTT.

In this sample, this clonotype turned up a few times. The chain links TRBV7-6 to TRBJ1-1; the D is unclear. Deletions cut 5 bases from V and 7 bases from J, with 2 bases between. Germline CDR1 and CDR2: SGHVS and FNYEAQ. CDR3 length: 9 residues. The CDR3 is CASSVEAFF. Written as DNA, the CDR3 is TGTGCCAGCAGCGTTGAAGCTTTCTTT.

The chain couples TRBV13 to TRBJ2-7; 8 positions agree with TRBD1. This CDR3 is 15 amino acids long. The trim removed 4 bases at V and 2 bases at J, leaving 7 bases unmatched. CDR1 and CDR2 (germline): PRHDT, FYEKMQ (reference sequence). CDR3 nucleotides: TGTGCCAGCAGCTCAAACCCGGGACAGGCCTACGAGCAGTACTTC. Translating it yields CASSSNPGQAYEQYF.

The table lists this clonotype with a few counts. V gene TRBV20-1 combines with J gene TRBJ1-1; possibly TRBD1 for D (5 bases). The V end lost 7 bases, the J end lost 1 base, and 13 bases lay between the germline ends. This CDR3 has 13 residues. Germline V gene sequence: CDR1 DFQATT, CDR2 SNEGSKA (reference sequence). The CDR3 loop reads CSVVAGGNTEAFF. In nucleotides, the CDR3 is TGCAGTGTCGTGGCTGGGGGGAACACTGAAGCTTTCTTT.

The V gene is TRBV12-3 or TRBV12-4, the J gene TRBJ2-1, with 16 nucleotides matching TRBD2. V was pared by 6 bases and J by 3 bases, with 5 bases of the junction left unmatched. This CDR3 contains 17 residues. In DNA form, the CDR3 reads TGTGCCAGCAGAGCGGGACTAGCGGGGGGGAGCTACAATGAGCAGTTCTTC. It codes for CASRAGLAGGSYNEQFF.

This clonotype was recorded a few times. J is TRBJ2-6 and V is TRBV29-1, with D unclear. Trimming cost V 1 base and J 4 bases, with 5 bases left between them. The CDR3 covers 13 residues. Germline V gives CDR1 SQVTM, CDR2 ANQGSEA. CDR3 bases: TGCAGCGTTGAAGGGGCGGGGGCCAACGTCCTGACTTTC. This codes for CSVEGAGANVLTF. Full variable domain (rest looked up from reference TRBV29-1 and TRBJ2-6): SAVISQKPSRDICQRGTSLTIQCQVDSQVTMMFWYRQQPGQSLTLIATANQGSEATYESGFVIDKFPISRPNLTFSTLTVSNMSPEDSSIYLCSVEGAGANVLTFGAGSRLTVL.